This T cell receptor (beta chain) was obtained from a study of cytomegalovirus exposure and HLA in healthy donors. Study results and caveats: An analysis was carried out later, and it reportedly showed fewer N-insertions in an Asian-associated ancestry cluster than the roughly 670-donor mean. TCR sequences were mostly rare, though some public TCRs occurred in many donors. An assumption of roughly uniform sequencing depth across donors underlay the presence/absence analyses.

Concerning this clone itself: Its specificity is unknown.

Use of 60 Vbeta and 13 Jbeta primers characterized the PCR. Profiling relied on immunoSEQ multiplex PCR, and the TCRdb table lists in-frame clones only, not all of them. The sample lists about 130,000 clones, 80% seen once, with approximately 2% in the top ten. The receptor's source is a man aged 25 to 40 in good health and CMV-seronegative. Specimen: PBMCs.

This CDR3 is CASNVKGALNTEAFF. The CDR3 region has the DNA TGTGCCAGTAACGTAAAAGGAGCTCTGAACACTGAAGCTTTCTTT. This chain links TRBV19 with TRBJ1-1; D remains ambiguous. Trimming cost V 7 bases and J 0 bases, with 15 bases left between them. Germline lookup yields CDR1 LNHDA and CDR2 SQIVND (reference sequence). The CDR3 is 15 amino acids.